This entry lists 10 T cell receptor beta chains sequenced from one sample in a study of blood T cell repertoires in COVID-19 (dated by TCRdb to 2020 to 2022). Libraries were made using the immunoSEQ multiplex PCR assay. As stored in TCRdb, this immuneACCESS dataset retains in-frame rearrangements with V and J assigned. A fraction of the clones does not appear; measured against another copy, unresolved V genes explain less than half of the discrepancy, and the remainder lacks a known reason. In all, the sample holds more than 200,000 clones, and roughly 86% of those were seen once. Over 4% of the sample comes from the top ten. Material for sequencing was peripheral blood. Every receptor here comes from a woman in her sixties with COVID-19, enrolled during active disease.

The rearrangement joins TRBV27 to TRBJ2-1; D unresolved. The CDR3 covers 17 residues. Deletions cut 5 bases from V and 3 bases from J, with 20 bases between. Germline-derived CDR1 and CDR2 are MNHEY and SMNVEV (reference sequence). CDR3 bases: TGTGCCAGCAGTCCCCGACTCTTGCGGATTGACTACAATGAGCAGTTCTTC. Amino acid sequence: CASSPRLLRIDYNEQFF.

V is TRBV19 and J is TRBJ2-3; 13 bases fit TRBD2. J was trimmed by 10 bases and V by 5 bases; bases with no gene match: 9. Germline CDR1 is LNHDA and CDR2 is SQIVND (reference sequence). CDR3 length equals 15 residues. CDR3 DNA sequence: TGTGCCAGTAGTTCACTAGCGGGAGGGCGTATACCGCAGTATTTT. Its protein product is CASSSLAGGRIPQYF.

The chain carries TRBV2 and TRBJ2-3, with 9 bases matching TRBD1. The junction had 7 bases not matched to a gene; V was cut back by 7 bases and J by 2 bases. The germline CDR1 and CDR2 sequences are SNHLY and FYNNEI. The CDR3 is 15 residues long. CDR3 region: CASTQGQGLTDTQYF. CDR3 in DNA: TGTGCCAGCACCCAGGGACAGGGCCTCACAGATACGCAGTATTTT. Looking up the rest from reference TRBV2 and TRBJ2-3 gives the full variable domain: EPEVTQTPSHQVTQMGQEVILRCVPISNHLYFYWYRQILGQKVEFLVSFYNNEISEKSEIFDDQFSVERPDGSNFTLKIRSTKLEDSAMYFCASTQGQGLTDTQYFGPGTRLTVL.

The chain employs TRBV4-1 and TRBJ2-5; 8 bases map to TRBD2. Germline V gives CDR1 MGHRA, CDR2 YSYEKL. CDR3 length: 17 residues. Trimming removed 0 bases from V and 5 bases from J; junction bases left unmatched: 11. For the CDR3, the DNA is TGCGCCAGCAGCCAAGACGTGTCTAGCGGGTGGGTGGAGACCCAGTACTTC. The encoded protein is CASSQDVSSGWVETQYF.

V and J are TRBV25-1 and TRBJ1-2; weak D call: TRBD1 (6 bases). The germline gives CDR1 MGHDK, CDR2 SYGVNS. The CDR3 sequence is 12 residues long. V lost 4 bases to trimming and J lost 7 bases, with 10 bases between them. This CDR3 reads CASSGIGGGYTF. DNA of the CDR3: TGTGCCAGCAGTGGAATAGGGGGTGGCTACACCTTC.

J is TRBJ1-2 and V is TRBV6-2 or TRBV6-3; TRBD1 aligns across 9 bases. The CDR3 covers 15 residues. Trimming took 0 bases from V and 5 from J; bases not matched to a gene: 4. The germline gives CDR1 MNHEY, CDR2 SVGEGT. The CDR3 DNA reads TGTGCCAGCAGTTACTCGGGACAGGGTGGATATGGCTACACCTTC. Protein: CASSYSGQGGYGYTF.

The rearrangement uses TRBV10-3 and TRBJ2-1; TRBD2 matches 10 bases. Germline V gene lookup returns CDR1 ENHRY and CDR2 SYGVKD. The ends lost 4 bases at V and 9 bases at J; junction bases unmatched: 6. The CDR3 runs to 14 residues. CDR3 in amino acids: CAISGAGGPGEQFF. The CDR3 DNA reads TGTGCCATCAGTGGAGCGGGAGGGCCGGGTGAGCAGTTCTTC.

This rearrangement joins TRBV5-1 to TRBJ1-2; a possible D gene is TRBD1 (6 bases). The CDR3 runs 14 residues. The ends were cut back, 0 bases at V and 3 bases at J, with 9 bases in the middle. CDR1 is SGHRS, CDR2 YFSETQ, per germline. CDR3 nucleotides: TGCGCCAGCAGCTTGGAGGGGGATTACTATGGCTACACCTTC. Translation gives CASSLEGDYYGYTF.

The CDR3 loop reads CASSLGAREVYEQYF. CDR3 nucleotide sequence: TGTGCCAGCAGCTTAGGGGCCAGGGAGGTTTACGAGCAGTACTTC. The chain employs TRBV7-9 and TRBJ2-7; D perhaps matches TRBD2 (6 bases). Trimming stripped 1 base from V and 4 bases from J, with 14 bases between. This CDR3 region has 15 residues. The germline V gene has CDR1 SEHNR and CDR2 FQNEAQ (reference sequence).

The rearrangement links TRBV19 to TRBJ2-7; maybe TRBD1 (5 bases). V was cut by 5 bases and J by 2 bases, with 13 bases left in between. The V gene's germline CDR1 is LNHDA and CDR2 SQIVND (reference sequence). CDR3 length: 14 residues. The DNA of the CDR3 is TGTGCCAGTAGTCCCTCGGACAAACCCTACGAGCAGTACTTC. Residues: CASSPSDKPYEQYF.